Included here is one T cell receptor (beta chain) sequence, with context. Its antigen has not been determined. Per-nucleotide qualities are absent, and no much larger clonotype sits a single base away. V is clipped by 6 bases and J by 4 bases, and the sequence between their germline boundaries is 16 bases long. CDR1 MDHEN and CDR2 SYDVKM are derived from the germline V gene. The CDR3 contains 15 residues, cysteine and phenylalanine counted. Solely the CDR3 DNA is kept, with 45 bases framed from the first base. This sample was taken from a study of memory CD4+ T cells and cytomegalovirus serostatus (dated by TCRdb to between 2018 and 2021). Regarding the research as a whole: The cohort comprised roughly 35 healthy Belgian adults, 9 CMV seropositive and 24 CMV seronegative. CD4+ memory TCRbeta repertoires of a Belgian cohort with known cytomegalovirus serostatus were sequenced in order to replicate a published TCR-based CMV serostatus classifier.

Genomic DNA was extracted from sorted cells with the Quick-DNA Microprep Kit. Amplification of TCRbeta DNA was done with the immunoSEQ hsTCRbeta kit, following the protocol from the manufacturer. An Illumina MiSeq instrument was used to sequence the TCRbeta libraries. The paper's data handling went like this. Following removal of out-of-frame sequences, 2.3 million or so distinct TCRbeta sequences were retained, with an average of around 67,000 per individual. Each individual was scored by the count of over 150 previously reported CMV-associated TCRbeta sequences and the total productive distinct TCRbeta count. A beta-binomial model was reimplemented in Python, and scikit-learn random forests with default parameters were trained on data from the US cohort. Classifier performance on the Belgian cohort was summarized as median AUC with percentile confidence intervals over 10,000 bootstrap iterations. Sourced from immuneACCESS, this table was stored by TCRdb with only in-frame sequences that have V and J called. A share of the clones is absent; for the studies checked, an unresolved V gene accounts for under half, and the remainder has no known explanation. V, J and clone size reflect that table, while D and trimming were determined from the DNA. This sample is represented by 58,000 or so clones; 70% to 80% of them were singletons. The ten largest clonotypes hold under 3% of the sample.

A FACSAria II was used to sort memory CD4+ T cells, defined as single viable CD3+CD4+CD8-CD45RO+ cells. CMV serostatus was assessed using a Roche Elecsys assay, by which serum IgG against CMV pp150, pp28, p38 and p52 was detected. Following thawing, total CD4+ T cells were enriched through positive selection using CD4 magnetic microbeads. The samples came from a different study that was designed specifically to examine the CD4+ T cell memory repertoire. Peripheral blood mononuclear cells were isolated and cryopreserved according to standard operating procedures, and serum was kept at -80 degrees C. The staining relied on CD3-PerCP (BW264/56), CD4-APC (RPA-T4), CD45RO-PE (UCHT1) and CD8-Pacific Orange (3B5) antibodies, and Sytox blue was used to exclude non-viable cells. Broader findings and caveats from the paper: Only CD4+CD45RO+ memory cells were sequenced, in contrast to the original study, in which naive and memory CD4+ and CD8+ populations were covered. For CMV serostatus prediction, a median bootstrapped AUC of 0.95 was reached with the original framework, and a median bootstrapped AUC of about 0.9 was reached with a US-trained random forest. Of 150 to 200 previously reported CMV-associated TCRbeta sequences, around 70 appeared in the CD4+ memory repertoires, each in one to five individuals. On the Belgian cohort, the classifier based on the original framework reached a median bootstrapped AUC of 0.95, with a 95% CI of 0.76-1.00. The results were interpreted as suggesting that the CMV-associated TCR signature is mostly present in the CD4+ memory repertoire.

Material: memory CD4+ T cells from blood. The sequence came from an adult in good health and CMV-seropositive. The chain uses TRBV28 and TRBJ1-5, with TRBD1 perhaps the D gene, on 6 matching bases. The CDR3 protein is CASRDTGTPNQPQHF. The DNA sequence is TGTGCCAGCAGGGATACCGGGACACCTAATCAGCCCCAGCATTTT.